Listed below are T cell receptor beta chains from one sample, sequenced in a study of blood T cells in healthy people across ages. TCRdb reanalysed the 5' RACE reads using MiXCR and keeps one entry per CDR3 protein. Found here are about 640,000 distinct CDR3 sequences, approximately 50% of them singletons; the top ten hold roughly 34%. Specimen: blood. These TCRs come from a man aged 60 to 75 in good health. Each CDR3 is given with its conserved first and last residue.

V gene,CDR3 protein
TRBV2,CASSGGQVLSYEQYF
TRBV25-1,CASSEWSSPLHF
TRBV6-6,CASRSDNSGANVLTF
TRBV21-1,CASSKETPGNQPQHF
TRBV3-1,CASSQRGSAHNEQFF
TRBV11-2,CASSFQGAVSPLHF
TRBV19,CASSHPTGELFF
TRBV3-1,CASSHGAGPSTDTQYF
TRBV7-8,CASSLRTGGRIETQYF
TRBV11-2,CASSIGLQGQYF
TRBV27,CASSLDRAYNEQFF
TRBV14,CSSSQVLTDNEQFF
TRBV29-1,CSGGDRGVLKGYTF
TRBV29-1,CSVGEDTRGYGYTF
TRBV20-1,CSAREGTVRSHTEAFF
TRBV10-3,CAISESGRGNEKLFF
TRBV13,CATGRGGYEQYF
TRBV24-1,CATSDFGRSHTDTQYF
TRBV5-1,CASSLDHRGLETQYF
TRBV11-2,CASSPKGEANEKLFF
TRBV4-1,CASSPRTSGGSNTGELFF
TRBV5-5,CASSFEGSSTDTQYF
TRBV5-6,CASSGGPGTSPLLYNEQFF
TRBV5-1,CASRSGTGAYEQYF
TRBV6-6,CASSYAPGGEQYF
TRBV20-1,CSAGPPQDGNIPTQYF
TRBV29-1,CSVAWDRSQGGYTF
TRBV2,CASSEVGQGWSEQFF
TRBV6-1,CASSGRVGVAEQYF